This T cell receptor beta chain was recorded in a study of shared T cell receptors in the human thymus. This clone was counted a few times. Generated by immunoSEQ multiplex PCR, the TCRdb table keeps only in-frame clones and is missing some. The sample comprises 630,000 or so clones, more than 70% of which are singletons, and roughly 0.0089% rests with the top ten. CDR3 length: 15 amino acids. These data also featured in a second study, about human thymus T cells.

The source material was thymocytes. The chain carries TRBV7-5 and TRBJ1-4; the table's D call TRBD1 went unverified against the DNA. TRBV7-5 is a recognized pseudogene. The clonotype was recovered from a boy under three years old with a congenital heart defect. The chain's CDR3 is CARSLRRTGEEKLFF. In nucleotides, the CDR3 is TGTGCCAGAAGCTTAAGGAGGACAGGGGAGGAAAAACTGTTTTTT.